This TCR beta chain was retrieved from a study of cytomegalovirus exposure and HLA in healthy donors. As for the study in general: Most genotyped donors, 65% to 85% of around 370, had Caucasian-associated genetic ancestry. Findings of the study overall: The classifier reportedly diagnosed cytomegalovirus status with high sensitivity and specificity.

Worth noting for this clone: Its specificity is unknown.

This CDR3 is built from 13 residues. Germline CDR1 and CDR2: SNHLY and FYNNEI. Germline trimming cut 6 bases from V and 5 bases from J; bases unmatched to any gene: 3. PCR was performed using 60 Vbeta and 13 Jbeta primers. The protocol was immunoSEQ multiplex PCR, while the TCRdb copy is restricted to in-frame clones and leaves out a portion. The specimen's table records roughly 80,000 clones. Healthy donors of bone marrow made up the group. The clonotype originates from a girl aged 5 to 17 in good health and CMV-seropositive. Sample: PBMCs. V is TRBV2 and J is TRBJ1-5; 8 nucleotides match TRBD1. CDR3 coding DNA: TGTGCCAGCAGGGAACAGGGGGATCAGCCCCAGCATTTT. Translating it yields CASREQGDQPQHF.